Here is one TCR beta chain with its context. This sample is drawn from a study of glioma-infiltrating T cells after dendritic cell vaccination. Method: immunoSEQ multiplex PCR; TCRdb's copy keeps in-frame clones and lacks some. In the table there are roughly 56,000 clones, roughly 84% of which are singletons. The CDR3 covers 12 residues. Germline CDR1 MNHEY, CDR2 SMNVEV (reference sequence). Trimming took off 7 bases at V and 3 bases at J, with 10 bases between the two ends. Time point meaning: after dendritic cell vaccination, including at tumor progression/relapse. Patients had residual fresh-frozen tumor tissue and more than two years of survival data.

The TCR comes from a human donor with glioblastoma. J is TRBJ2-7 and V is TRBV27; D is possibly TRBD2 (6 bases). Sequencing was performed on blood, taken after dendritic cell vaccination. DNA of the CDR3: TGTGCCAGCACCGGCGGGAACTACGAGCAGTACTTC. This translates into CASTGGNYEQYF.